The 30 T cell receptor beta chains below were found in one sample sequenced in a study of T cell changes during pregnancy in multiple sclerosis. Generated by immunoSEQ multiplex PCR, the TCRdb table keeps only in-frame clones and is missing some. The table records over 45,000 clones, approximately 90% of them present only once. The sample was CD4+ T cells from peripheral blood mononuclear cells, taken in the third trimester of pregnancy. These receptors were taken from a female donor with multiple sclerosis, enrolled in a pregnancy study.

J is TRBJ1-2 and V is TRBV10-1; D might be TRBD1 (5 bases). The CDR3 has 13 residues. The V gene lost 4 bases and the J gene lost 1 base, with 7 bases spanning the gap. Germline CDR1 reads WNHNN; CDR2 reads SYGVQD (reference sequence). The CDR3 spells CASSAGVNYGYTF. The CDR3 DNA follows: TGCGCCAGCAGTGCGGGGGTTAACTATGGCTACACCTTC.

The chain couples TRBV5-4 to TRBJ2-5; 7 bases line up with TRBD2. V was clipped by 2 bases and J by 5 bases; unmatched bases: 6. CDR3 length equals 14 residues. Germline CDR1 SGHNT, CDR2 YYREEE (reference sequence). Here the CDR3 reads CASSFWRAGETQYF. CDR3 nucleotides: TGTGCCAGCAGCTTCTGGAGAGCGGGGGAGACCCAGTACTTC.

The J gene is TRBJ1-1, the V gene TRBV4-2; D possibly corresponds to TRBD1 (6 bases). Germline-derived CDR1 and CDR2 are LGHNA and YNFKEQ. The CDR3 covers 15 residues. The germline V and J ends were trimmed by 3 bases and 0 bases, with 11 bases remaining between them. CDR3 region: CASSHLQGLNTEAFF. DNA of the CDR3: TGTGCCAGCAGCCACCTACAGGGCTTGAACACTGAAGCTTTCTTT.

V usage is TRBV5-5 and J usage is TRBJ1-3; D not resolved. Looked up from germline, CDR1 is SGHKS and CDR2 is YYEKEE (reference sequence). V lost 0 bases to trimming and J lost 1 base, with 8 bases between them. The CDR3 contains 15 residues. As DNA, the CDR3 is TGTGCCAGCAGCTTGGAGTACTCGTCTGGAAACACCATATATTTT. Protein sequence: CASSLEYSSGNTIYF.

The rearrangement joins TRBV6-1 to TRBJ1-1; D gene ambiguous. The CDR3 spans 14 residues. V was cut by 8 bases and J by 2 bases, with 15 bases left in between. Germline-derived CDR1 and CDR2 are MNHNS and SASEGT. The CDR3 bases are TGTGCCAGCCGTAAATCGGAGGTTAACACTGAAGCTTTCTTT. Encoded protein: CASRKSEVNTEAFF.

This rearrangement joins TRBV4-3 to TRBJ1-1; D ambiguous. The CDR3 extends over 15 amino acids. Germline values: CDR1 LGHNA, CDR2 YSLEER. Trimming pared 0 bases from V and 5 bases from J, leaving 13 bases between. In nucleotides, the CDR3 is TGCGCCAGCAGCCAAGAGGCATTTGCGGGGACTGAAGCTTTCTTT. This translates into CASSQEAFAGTEAFF.

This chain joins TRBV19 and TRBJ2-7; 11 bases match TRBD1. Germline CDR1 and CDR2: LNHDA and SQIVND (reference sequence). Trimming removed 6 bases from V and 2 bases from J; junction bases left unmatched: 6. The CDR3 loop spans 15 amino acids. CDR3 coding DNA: TGTGCCAGTAGGGCCTGGGACAGGGGGGCCTACGAGCAGTACTTC. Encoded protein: CASRAWDRGAYEQYF.

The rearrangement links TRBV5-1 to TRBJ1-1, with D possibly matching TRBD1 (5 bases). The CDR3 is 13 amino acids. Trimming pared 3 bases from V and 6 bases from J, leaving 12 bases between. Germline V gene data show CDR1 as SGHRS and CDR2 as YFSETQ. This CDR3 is CASSWSGGSEAFF. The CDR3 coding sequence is TGCGCCAGCAGCTGGAGCGGGGGGTCTGAAGCTTTCTTT. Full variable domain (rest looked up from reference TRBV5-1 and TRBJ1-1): KAGVTQTPRYLIKTRGQQVTLSCSPISGHRSVSWYQQTPGQGLQFLFEYFSETQRNKGNFPGRFSGRQFSNSRSEMNVSTLELGDSALYLCASSWSGGSEAFFGQGTRLTVV.

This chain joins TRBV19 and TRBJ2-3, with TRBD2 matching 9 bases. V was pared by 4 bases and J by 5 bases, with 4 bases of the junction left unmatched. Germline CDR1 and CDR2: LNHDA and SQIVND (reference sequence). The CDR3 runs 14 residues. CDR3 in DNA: TGTGCCAGTAGTACACGACTAGCGGTAGATACGCAGTATTTT. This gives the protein CASSTRLAVDTQYF.

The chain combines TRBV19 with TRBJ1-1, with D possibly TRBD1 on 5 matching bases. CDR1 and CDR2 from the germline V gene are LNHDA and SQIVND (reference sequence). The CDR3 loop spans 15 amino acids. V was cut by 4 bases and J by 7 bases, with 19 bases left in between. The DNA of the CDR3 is TGTGCCAGTAGTAACTACCGGGAGGGGCGCCTTGAAGCTTTCTTT. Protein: CASSNYREGRLEAFF.

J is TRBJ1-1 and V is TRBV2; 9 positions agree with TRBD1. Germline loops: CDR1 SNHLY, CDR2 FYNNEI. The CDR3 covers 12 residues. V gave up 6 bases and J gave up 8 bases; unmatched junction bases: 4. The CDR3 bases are TGTGCCAGCAGCGGGACAGGGTGGGAAGCTTTCTTT. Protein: CASSGTGWEAFF.

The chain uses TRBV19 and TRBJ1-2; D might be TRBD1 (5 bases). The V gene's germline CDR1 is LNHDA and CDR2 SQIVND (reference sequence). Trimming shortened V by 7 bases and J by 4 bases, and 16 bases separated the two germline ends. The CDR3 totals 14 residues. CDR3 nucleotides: TGTGCCAGTACCGAGGGCGGGGGGATCTATGGCTACACCTTC. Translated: CASTEGGGIYGYTF.

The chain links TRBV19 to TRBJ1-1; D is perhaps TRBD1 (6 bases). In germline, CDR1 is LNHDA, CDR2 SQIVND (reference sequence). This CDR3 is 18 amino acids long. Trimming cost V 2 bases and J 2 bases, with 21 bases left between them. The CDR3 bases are TGTGCCAGTAGTATACGGACAGTTACGGATGGGGGTAACACTGAAGCTTTCTTT. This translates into CASSIRTVTDGGNTEAFF.

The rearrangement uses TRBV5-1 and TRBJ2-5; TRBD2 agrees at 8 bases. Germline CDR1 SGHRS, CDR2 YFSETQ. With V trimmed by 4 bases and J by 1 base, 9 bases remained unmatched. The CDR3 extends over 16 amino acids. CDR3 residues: CASSPGGGPTQETQYF. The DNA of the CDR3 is TGCGCCAGCAGCCCCGGGGGGGGCCCAACCCAAGAGACCCAGTACTTC.

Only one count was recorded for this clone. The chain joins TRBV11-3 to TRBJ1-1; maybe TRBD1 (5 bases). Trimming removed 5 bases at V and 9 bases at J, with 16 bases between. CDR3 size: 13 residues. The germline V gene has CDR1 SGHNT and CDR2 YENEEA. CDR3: CASSHPDTDKAFF. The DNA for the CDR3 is TGTGCCAGCAGCCATCCGGACACCGACAAAGCTTTCTTT.

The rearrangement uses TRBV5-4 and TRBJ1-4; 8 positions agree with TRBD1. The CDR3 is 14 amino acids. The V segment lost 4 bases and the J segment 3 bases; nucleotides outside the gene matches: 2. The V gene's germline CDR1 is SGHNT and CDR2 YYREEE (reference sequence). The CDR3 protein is CASSRTGPNEKLFF. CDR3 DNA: TGTGCCAGCAGCCGGACAGGGCCTAATGAAAAACTGTTTTTT.

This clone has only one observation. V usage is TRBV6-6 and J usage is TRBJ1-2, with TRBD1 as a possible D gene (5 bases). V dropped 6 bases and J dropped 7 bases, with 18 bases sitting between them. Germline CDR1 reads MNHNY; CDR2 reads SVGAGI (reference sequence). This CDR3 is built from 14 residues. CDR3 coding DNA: TGTGCCAGCAGGGGGGGTCTGGGAATGGGTGGCTACACCTTC. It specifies CASRGGLGMGGYTF.

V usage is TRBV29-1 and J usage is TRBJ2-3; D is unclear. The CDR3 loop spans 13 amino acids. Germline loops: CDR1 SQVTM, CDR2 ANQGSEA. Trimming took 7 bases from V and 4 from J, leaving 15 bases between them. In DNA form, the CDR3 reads TGCAGCGCCCCCCACCCTGGCCCAGATACGCAGTATTTT. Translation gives CSAPHPGPDTQYF.

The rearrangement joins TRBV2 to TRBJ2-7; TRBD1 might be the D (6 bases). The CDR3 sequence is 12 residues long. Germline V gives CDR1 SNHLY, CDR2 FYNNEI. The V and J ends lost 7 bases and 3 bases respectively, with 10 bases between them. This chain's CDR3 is CASIGQIYEQYF. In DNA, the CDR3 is TGTGCCAGCATCGGACAGATCTACGAGCAGTACTTC.

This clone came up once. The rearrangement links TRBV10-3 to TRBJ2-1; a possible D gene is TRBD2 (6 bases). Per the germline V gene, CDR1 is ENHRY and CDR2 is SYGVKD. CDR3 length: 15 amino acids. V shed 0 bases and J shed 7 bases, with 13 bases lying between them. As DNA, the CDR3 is TGTGCCATCAGTGAGTCGTGGGGGGTAGCGAATGAGCAGTTCTTC. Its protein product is CAISESWGVANEQFF.

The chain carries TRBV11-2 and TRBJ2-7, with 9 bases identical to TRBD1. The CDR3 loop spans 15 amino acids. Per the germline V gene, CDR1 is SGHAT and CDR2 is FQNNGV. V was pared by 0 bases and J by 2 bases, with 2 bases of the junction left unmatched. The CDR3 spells CASSLEGQGPYEQYF. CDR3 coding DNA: TGTGCCAGCAGCTTAGAGGGACAGGGCCCCTACGAGCAGTACTTC.

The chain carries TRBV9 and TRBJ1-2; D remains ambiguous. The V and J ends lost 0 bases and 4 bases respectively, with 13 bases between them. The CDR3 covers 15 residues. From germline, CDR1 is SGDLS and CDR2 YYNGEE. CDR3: CASSVDHSPRYGYTF. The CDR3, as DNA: TGTGCCAGCAGCGTAGATCACAGCCCCCGCTATGGCTACACCTTC.

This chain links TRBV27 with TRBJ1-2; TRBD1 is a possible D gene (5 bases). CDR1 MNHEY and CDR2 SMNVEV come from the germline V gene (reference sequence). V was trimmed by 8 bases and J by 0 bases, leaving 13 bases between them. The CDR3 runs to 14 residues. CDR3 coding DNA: TGTGCCAGCGGCGGGACGGCTGCTAACTATGGCTACACCTTC. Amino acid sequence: CASGGTAANYGYTF.

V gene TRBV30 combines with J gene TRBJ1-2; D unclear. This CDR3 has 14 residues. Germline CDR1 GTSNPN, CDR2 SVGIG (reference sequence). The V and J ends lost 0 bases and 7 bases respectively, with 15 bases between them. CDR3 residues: CAWSVSMRIRGYTF. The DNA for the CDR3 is TGTGCCTGGAGTGTATCGATGCGGATACGTGGCTACACCTTC. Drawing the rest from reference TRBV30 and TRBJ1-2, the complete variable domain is SQTIHQWPATLVQPVGSPLSLECTVEGTSNPNLYWYRQAAGRGLQLLFYSVGIGQISSEVPQNLSASRPQDRQFILSSKKLLLSDSGFYLCAWSVSMRIRGYTFGSGTRLTVV.

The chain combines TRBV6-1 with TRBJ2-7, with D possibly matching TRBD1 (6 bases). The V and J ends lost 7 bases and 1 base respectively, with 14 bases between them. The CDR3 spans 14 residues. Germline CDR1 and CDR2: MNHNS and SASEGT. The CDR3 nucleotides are TGTGCCAGCAACACCGGGACACAATCCTACGAGCAGTACTTC. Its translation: CASNTGTQSYEQYF.

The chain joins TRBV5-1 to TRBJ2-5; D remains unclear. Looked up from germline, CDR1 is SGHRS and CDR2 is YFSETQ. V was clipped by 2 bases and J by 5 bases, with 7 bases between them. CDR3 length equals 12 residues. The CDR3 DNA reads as TGCGCCAGCAGCTTCCCGCGGGAGACCCAGTACTTC. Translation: CASSFPRETQYF.

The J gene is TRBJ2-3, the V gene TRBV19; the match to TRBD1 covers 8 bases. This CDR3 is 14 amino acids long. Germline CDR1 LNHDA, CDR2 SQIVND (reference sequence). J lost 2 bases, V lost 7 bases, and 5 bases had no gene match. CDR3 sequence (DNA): TGTGCCAGTACGACAGGGGTTACCACAGATACGCAGTATTTT. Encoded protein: CASTTGVTTDTQYF.

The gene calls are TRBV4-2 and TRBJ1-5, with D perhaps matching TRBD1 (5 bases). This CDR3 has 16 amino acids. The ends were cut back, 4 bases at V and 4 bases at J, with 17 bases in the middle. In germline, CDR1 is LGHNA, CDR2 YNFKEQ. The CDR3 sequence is CASSLTAKAGNQPQHF. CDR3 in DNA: TGTGCCAGCAGCCTCACCGCCAAGGCAGGGAATCAGCCCCAGCATTTT.

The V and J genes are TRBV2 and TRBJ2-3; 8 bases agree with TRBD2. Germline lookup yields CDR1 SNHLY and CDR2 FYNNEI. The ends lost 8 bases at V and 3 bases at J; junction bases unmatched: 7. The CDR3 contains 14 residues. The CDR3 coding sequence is TGTGCCAGCGTGCGGGAGGAGCAAACAGATACGCAGTATTTT. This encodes CASVREEQTDTQYF. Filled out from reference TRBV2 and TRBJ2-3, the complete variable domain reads EPEVTQTPSHQVTQMGQEVILRCVPISNHLYFYWYRQILGQKVEFLVSFYNNEISEKSEIFDDQFSVERPDGSNFTLKIRSTKLEDSAMYFCASVREEQTDTQYFGPGTRLTVL.

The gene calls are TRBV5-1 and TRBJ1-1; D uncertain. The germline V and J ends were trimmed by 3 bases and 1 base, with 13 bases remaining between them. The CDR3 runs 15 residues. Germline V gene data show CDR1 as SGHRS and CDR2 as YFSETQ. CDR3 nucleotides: TGCGCCAGCAGCTCCCTGACACAAGAGAACACTGAAGCTTTCTTT. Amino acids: CASSSLTQENTEAFF.